A selection of T cell receptor beta chains follows, all from one sample in a study of regulatory T cells. Assay used: immunoSEQ multiplex PCR; TCRdb lists only in-frame clones, some missing. The sample shows some 38,000 clones, about nine tenths of them seen only once. Source material: conventional CD4+ T cells sorted from blood. The receptors here all came from a person aged 18-30 years with CD3G deficiency. The CDR3 runs from the conserved cysteine through the conserved F or W. The D gene is left open where the match is weak. Size values are once, few and many counts, or a class for expanded clones, and some rows have none.

d_gene | abundance | j_gene | v_gene | CDR3nt | CDR3aa
NA | NA | TRBJ1-1 | TRBV19 | TGTGCCAGTAGTATGAGAGGGGGGAACACTGAAGCTTTCTTT | CASSMRGGNTEAFF
TRBD1 | few | TRBJ2-5 | TRBV5-1 | TGCGCCAGCAGCGTGGGACAGCCGGGGGAGACCCAGTACTTC | CASSVGQPGETQYF
TRBD1 | NA | TRBJ2-7 | TRBV10-2 | TGCGCCAGCAGGGGGACAGGCGGCGAGCAGTACTTC | CASRGTGGEQYF
TRBD1 | NA | TRBJ1-1 | TRBV6-1 | TGTGCCAGCAGTGAAACGGGACAGGGAAGATCTGAAGCTTTCTTT | CASSETGQGRSEAFF
TRBD2 | NA | TRBJ2-7 | TRBV28 | TGTGCCACCGTAGGACCGGGACTAGGGCTCGACGAGCAGTACTTC | CATVGPGLGLDEQYF
TRBD1 | NA | TRBJ2-7 | TRBV28 | TGTGCCAGCAGTTCTACCGGGACAGGGGGCACCTACGAGCAGTACTTC | CASSSTGTGGTYEQYF
NA | NA | TRBJ2-7 | TRBV5-1 | TGCGCCAGCAGCTTGGAGGCGGGTTCGAGCTCCTACGAGCAGTACTTC | CASSLEAGSSSYEQYF
NA | medium-sized | TRBJ1-1 | TRBV5-1 | TGCGCCAGCAGCTTGAACGCGGAGAACACTGAAGCTTTCTTT | CASSLNAENTEAFF
NA | NA | TRBJ1-1 | TRBV6-1 | TGTGCCAGCAGTGAAGGGGGGGACACTGAAGCTTTCTTT | CASSEGGDTEAFF
TRBD2 | once | TRBJ2-7 | TRBV28 | TGTGCCAGCAGTTTGGGGTTGGCTAGCGGAAACTACGAGCAGTACTTC | CASSLGLASGNYEQYF
NA | NA | TRBJ1-1 | TRBV6-6 | TGTGCCAGCAGCGACAGACGGACGAACACTGAAGCTTTCTTT | CASSDRRTNTEAFF
NA | NA | TRBJ2-4 | TRBV7-9 | TGTGCCAGCAGCTTGGAGGGGAGCATTCAGTACTTC | CASSLEGSIQYF
TRBD2 | NA | TRBJ2-1 | TRBV7-8 | TGTGCCAGCAGCTTACTAGCGGTTCGGGGTGAGCAGTTCTTC | CASSLLAVRGEQFF
NA | NA | TRBJ2-7 | TRBV6-1 | TGTGCCACACAATCGGGGGACAGCTCCTACGAGCAGTACTTC | CATQSGDSSYEQYF
NA | NA | TRBJ2-3 | TRBV7-8 | TGTGCCAGCAGCTTCCAAACGGGAGGCACAGATACGCAGTATTTT | CASSFQTGGTDTQYF
NA | NA | TRBJ2-5 | TRBV4-1 | TGCGCCAGCTCCCTAGGTGCGGAAGAGACCCAGTACTTC | CASSLGAEETQYF
TRBD1 | NA | TRBJ1-2 | TRBV6-6 | TGTGCCAGCAGCCTCACCCGACAGGGGAGCGGGCGTGGCTACACCTTC | CASSLTRQGSGRGYTF
NA | NA | TRBJ2-7 | TRBV28 | TGTGCCAGCAGTTTTTGGCAGAACTCACCCGAGCAGTACTTC | CASSFWQNSPEQYF
NA | once | TRBJ1-6 | TRBV10-3 | TGTGCCACCCGGGACCAAGTAAATTCACCCCTCCACTTT | CATRDQVNSPLHF
NA | NA | TRBJ2-1 | TRBV28 | TGTGCCAGCAATACGGGGCCATACAACCAGTTCTTC | CASNTGPYNQFF
NA | NA | TRBJ2-5 | TRBV5-1 | TGCGCCAGCAGCTTCCAGGGAGAGACCCAGTACTTC | CASSFQGETQYF
TRBD1 | NA | TRBJ1-2 | TRBV30 | TGTGCCTGGAACAGGGGAGTCTATGGCTACACCTTC | CAWNRGVYGYTF
NA | NA | TRBJ1-2 | TRBV6-1 | TGTGCCAGCAGTGAAGCGCAGGGAGTCTATGGCTACACCTTC | CASSEAQGVYGYTF
TRBD1 | NA | TRBJ2-7 | TRBV7-8 | TGTGCCAGCAGCAGTGACAGGGGGAACGAGCAGTACTTC | CASSSDRGNEQYF
TRBD1 | NA | TRBJ1-4 | TRBV14 | TGTGCCAGCAGCCAAGGGATGCTGGACAGGGGGCGAGCTACAAATGAAAAACTGTTTTTT | CASSQGMLDRGRATNEKLFF
NA | once | TRBJ2-5 | TRBV5-1 | TGCGCCAGCAGCCCGGGGTGGGGAGAGACCCAGTACTTC | CASSPGWGETQYF
NA | NA | TRBJ2-3 | TRBV28 | TGTGCCAGCAGTTTAGGCGGTCCGGTTGCTACGCAGTATTTT | CASSLGGPVATQYF
NA | NA | TRBJ2-4 | TRBV7-9 | TGTGCCAGCAGCCTAACAGGGGAGGACATTCAGTACTTC | CASSLTGEDIQYF
NA | NA | TRBJ2-4 | TRBV20-1 | TGCAGTGTACCAGTGGGGCACATTCAGTACTTC | CSVPVGHIQYF
TRBD1 | NA | TRBJ2-7 | TRBV6-1 | TGTGCCAGCAGTGTAAGGACAGGCGCCAGAAACGAGCAGTACTTC | CASSVRTGARNEQYF
TRBD2 | NA | TRBJ2-7 | TRBV28 | TGTGCCAGCAGCCTAGCGGGATCCTCCTACGAGCAGTACTTC | CASSLAGSSYEQYF
TRBD1 | few | TRBJ1-2 | TRBV28 | TGTGCCAGCAGTCCTTCAGGGGGCGCGGATTATGGCTACACCTTC | CASSPSGGADYGYTF
NA | NA | TRBJ2-1 | TRBV28 | TGTGCCAGCAGTTTATATCTCGGGAGAACGCACAATGAGCAGTTCTTC | CASSLYLGRTHNEQFF